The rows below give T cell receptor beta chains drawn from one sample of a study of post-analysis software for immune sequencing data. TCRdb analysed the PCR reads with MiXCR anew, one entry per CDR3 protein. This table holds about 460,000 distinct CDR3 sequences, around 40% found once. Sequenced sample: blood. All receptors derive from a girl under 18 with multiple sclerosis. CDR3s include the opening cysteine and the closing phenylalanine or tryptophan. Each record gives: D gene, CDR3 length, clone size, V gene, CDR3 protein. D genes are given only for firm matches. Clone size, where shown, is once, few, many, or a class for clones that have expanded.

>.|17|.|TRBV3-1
CASSQDSLGGTGNEQFF
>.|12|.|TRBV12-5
CASGLLYHEQFF
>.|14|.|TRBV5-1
CASSWGGVQETQYF
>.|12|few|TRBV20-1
CSARTPSDTQYF
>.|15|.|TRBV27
CASSPLARYQETQYF
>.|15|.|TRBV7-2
CASSLLGGTYYGYTF
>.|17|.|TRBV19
CASSSGTGLNFYNEQFF
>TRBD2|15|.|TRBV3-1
CASSQGGGMTDTQYF
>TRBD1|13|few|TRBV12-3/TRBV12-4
CAIRQGAYNEQFF
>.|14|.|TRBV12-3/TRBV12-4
CASSLWTGANVLTF
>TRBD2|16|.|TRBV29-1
CSVVQRDAGGAGELFF
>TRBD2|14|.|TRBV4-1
CASSQWDYTDTQYF
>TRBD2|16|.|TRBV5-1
CASSLAGSLADNEQFF
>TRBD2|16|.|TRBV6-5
CASSTRSGTNTDTQYF
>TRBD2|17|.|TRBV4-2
CASSQEGREGVYNEQFF
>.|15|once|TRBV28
CASSQDETREDTQYF
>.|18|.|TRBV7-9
CASSFTGTSVWMNTEAFF
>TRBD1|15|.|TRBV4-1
CASSQDGTGTLNAFF
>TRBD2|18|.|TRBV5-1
CASSLLAGGPLSYNEQFF
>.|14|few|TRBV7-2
CASSLGVRVYEQYF
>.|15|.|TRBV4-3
CASRRDGGLIGELFF
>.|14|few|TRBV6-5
CASSDRWGADTQYF
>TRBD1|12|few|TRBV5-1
CASRVAGGEQYF
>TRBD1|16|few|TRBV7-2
CASSLATGTNTDTQYF
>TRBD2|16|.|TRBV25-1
CASSTLAGVSVTEQYF
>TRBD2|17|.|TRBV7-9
CASSFISLAGDHNTQYF
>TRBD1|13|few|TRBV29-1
CSVERTGGYEQYF
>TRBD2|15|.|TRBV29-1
CSVAGTSGSNYEQYF
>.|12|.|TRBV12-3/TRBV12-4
CASGLSLNEQFF
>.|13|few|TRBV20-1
CSAGPGIQREQYF
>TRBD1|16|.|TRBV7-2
CASSSGTGGRTDTQYF
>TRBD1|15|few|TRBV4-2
CASSQDGQGVDTQYF
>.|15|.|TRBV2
CASSELGGAGNEQFF
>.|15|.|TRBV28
CASSLETSRGETQYF
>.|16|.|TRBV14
CASSQERLGLSDTQYF
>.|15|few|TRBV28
CASAPGQRALFEQFF
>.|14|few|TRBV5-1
CASSLQGLPYEQYF
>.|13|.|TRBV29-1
CSVEGLLDTEAFF
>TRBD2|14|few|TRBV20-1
CSATKGGPRETQYF
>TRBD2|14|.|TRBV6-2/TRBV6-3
CASSLAGGPRGQYF
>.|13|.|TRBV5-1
CASSLNEPRGYTF
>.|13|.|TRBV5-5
CASSLLPGNGYTF
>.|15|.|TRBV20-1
CSARGPGKLTDTQYF
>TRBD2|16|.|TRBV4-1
CASSQAVSGMTDTQYF
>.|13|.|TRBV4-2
CASSQIRADEQFF
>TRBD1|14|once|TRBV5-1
CASSPSTGSYGYTF
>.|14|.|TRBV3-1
CASSQMADPYGYTF
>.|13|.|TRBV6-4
CASSDSDTDTQYF
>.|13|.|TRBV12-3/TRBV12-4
CASRRQFDSPLHF
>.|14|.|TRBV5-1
CASSRNVDDYGYTF
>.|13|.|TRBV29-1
CSAKAPSCNEQFF